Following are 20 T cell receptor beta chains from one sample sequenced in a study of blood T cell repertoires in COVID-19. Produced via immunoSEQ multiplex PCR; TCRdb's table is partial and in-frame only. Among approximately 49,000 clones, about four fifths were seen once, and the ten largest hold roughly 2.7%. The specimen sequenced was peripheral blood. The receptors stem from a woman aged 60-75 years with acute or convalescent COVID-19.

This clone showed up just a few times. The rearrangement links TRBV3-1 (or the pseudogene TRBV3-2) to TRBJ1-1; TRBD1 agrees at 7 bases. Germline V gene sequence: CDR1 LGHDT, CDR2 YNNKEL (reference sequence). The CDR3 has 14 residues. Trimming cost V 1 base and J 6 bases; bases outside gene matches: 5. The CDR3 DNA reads TGTGCCAGCAGCCAAGTTGGGACAGCATCTGAAGCTTTCTTT. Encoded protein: CASSQVGTASEAFF.

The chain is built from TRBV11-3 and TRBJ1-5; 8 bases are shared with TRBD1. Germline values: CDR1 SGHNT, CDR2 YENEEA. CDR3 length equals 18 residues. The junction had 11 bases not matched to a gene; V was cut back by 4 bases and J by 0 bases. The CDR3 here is CASSSTKGQDYSNQPQHF. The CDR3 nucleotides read TGTGCCAGCAGCTCGACCAAGGGACAGGACTATAGCAATCAGCCCCAGCATTTT.

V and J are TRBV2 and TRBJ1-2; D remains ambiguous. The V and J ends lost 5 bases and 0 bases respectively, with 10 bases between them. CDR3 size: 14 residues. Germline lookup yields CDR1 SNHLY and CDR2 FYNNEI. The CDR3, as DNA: TGTGCCAGCAGTATAGCAAGAGCTAACTATGGCTACACCTTC. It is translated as CASSIARANYGYTF.

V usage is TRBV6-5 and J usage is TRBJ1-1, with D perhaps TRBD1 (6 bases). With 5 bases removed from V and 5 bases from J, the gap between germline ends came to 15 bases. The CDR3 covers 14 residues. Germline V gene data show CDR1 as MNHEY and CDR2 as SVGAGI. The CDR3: CASSNTGLGTEAFF. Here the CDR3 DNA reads TGTGCCAGCAGTAATACAGGGCTGGGGACTGAAGCTTTCTTT.

CDR3 nucleotides: TGTGCCAGCAGCTTACTGATGAGTCCTTATGGCTACACCTTC. Translating gives CASSLLMSPYGYTF. V and J are TRBV5-5 and TRBJ1-2; D gene unclear. CDR1 is SGHKS, CDR2 YYEKEE, per germline (reference sequence). Trimming pared 2 bases from V and 5 bases from J, leaving 13 bases between. The length of the CDR3 is 14 residues.

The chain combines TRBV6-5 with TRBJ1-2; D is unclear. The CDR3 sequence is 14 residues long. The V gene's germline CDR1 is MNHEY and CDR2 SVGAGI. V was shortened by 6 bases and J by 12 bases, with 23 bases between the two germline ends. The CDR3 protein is CASSTTSGTAVNTF. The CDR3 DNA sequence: TGTGCCAGCAGCACTACGTCCGGAACGGCAGTGAACACCTTC.

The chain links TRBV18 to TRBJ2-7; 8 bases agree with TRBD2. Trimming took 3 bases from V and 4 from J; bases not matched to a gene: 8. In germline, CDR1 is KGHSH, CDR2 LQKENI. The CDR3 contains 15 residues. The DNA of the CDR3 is TGTGCCAGCTCACCCGAGGGCGGGGGGCGGTACGAGCAGTACTTC. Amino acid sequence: CASSPEGGGRYEQYF.

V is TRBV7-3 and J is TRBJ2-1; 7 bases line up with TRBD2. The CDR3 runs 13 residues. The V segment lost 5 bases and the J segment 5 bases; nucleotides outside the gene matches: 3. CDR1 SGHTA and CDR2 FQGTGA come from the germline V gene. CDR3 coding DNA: TGTGCCAGCAGCCCCACTAGCGACAATGAGCAGTTCTTC. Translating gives CASSPTSDNEQFF.

In DNA form, the CDR3 reads TGTGCCAGCAGTGAATGGGGCAGCGGGAGGGCCGGTGAGCAGTACTTC. It codes for CASSEWGSGRAGEQYF. The chain carries TRBV6-1 and TRBJ2-7; 10 nucleotides align to TRBD2. Germline assignment: CDR1 MNHNS and CDR2 SASEGT. The CDR3 has 16 residues. V lost 2 bases to trimming and J lost 7 bases; unmatched junction nucleotides: 11.

The CDR3 DNA reads TGTGCCAGCAGTTACGGTACAGGAATGAACACTGAAGCTTTCTTT. The encoded protein is CASSYGTGMNTEAFF. The chain uses TRBV6-6 and TRBJ1-1; possibly TRBD1 for D (5 bases). This CDR3 has 15 amino acids. From germline, CDR1 is MNHNY and CDR2 SVGAGI (reference sequence). V was trimmed by 2 bases and J by 0 bases, leaving 10 bases between them.

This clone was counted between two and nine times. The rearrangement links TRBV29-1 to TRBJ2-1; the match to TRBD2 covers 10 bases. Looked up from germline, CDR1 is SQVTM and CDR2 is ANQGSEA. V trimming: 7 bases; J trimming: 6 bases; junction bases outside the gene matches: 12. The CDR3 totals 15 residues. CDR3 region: CSAPRAAGGPNEQFF. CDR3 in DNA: TGCAGCGCACCAAGGGCAGCGGGGGGGCCCAATGAGCAGTTCTTC.

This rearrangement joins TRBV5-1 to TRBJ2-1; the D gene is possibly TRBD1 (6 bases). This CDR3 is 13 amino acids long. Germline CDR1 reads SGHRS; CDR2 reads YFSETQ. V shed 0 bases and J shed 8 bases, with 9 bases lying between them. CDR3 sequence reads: CASSLGQGYEQFF. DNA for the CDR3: TGCGCCAGCAGCTTGGGGCAGGGGTATGAGCAGTTCTTC.

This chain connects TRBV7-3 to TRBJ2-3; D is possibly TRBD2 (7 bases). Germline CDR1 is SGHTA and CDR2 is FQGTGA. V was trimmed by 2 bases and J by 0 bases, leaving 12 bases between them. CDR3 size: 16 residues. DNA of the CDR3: TGTGCCAGCAGCTTAGGCGCGGGGGCTAGCACAGATACGCAGTATTTT. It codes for CASSLGAGASTDTQYF. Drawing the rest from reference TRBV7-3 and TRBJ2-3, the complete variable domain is GAGVSQTPSNKVTEKGKYVELRCDPISGHTALYWYRQSLGQGPEFLIYFQGTGAADDSGLPNDRFFAVRPEGSVSTLKIQRTERGDSAVYLCASSLGAGASTDTQYFGPGTRLTVL.

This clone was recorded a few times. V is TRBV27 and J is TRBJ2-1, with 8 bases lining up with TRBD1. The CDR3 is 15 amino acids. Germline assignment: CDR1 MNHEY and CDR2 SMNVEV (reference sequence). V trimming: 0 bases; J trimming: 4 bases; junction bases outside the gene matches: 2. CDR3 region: CASSLSTGAYNEQFF. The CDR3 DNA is TGTGCCAGCAGTTTATCGACAGGGGCTTACAATGAGCAGTTCTTC.

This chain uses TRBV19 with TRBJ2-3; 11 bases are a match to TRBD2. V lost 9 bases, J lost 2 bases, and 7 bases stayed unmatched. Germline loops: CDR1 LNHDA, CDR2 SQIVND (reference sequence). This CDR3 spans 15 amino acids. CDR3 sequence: CASLWTSGFTDTQYF. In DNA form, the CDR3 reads TGTGCCAGCCTATGGACTAGCGGGTTCACAGATACGCAGTATTTT. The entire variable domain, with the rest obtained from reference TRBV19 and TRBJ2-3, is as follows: DGGITQSPKYLFRKEGQNVTLSCEQNLNHDAMYWYRQDPGQGLRLIYYSQIVNDFQKGDIAEGYSVSREKKESFPLTVTSAQKNPTAFYLCASLWTSGFTDTQYFGPGTRLTVL.

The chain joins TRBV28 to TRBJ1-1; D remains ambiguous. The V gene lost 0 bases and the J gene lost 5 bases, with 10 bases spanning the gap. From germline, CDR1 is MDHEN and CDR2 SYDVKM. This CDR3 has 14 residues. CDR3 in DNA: TGTGCCAGCAGTTTATGGGGTGAGGGAACTGAAGCTTTCTTT. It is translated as CASSLWGEGTEAFF.

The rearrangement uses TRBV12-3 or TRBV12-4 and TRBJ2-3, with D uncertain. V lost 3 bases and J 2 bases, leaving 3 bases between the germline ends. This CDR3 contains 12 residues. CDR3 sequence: CASSFNTDTQYF. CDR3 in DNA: TGTGCCAGCAGTTTTAACACAGATACGCAGTATTTT.

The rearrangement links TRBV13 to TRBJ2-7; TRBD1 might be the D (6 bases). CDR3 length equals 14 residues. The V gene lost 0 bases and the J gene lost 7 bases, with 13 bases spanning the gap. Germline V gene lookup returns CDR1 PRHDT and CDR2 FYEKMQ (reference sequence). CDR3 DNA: TGTGCCAGCAGCTTAGGTGGGGTCGGGACAGAGCAGTACTTC. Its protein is CASSLGGVGTEQYF.

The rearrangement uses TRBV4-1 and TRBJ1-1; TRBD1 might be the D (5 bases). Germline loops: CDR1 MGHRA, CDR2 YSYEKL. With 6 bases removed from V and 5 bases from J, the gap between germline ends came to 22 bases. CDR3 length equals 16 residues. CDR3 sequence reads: CASRHLFGRGETEAFF. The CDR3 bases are TGCGCCAGCAGACACCTCTTCGGGAGGGGCGAGACTGAAGCTTTCTTT.

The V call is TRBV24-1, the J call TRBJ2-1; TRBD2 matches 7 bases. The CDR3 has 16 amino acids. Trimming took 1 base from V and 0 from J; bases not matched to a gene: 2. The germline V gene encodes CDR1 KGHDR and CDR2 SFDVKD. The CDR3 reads CATSDLRGSSYNEQFF. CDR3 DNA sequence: TGTGCCACCAGTGATTTACGCGGGAGCTCCTACAATGAGCAGTTCTTC.